Following are 10 T cell receptor beta chains from one sample sequenced in a study of T-cell memory formation after mild COVID-19. TCRdb reprocessed the 5' RACE reads via MiXCR and lists one record per CDR3 protein. The data show about 290,000 distinct CDR3 sequences, about a sixth seen once. Sequenced material: PBMCs or a T cell subset sorted from them (not recorded which). The receptors here all came from a man between 18 and 29 years old who had mild COVID-19 (a few samples of this study predate the infection). Cell type and time point are not known.

This clonotype came up many times. J is TRBJ1-1 and V is TRBV15; D may be TRBD1 (6 bases). The V end lost 0 bases, the J end lost 7 bases, and 12 bases lay between the germline ends. The V gene's germline CDR1 is LNHNV and CDR2 YYDKDF (reference sequence). The CDR3 extends over 14 amino acids. DNA of the CDR3: TGTGCCACCAGCAGAGAAGGCGGACAGCTTGAAGCTTTCTTT. As protein: CATSREGGQLEAFF.

The chain has TRBV10-3 and TRBJ2-7; 8 bases are shared with TRBD1. The CDR3 spans 18 residues. Per the germline V gene, CDR1 is ENHRY and CDR2 is SYGVKD. Germline trimming cut 4 bases from V and 0 bases from J; bases unmatched to any gene: 14. CDR3 loop: CAISGARGRTGHSYEQYF. For the CDR3, the DNA is TGTGCCATCAGTGGGGCGAGGGGGCGGACAGGGCACTCCTACGAGCAGTACTTC.

This clonotype was seen many times. The V call is TRBV6-2 or TRBV6-3, the J call TRBJ1-2; D is perhaps TRBD1 (6 bases). The CDR3 length is 14 residues. V was pared by 2 bases and J by 4 bases, with 11 bases between. Germline V lookup: CDR1 MNHEY, CDR2 SVGEGT. CDR3 in DNA: TGTGCCAGCAGTTACGGCGGGGGCTCCTATGGCTACACCTTC. It specifies CASSYGGGSYGYTF.

This clonotype was observed a few times. The J gene is TRBJ1-5, the V gene TRBV2; perhaps TRBD1 as D (5 bases). The V gene lost 4 bases and the J gene lost 7 bases, with 11 bases spanning the gap. The CDR3 contains 13 residues. Germline V lookup: CDR1 SNHLY, CDR2 FYNNEI. The CDR3 DNA reads as TGTGCCAGCAGTGTAGAGGGGCAGCAGCCCCAGCATTTT. It translates to CASSVEGQQPQHF.

The J gene is TRBJ2-5, the V gene TRBV11-1; D call uncertain. V was pared by 1 base and J by 7 bases, with 7 bases between. The CDR3 contains 12 residues. Germline CDR1 is SGHAT and CDR2 is FQDESV (reference sequence). CDR3 sequence (DNA): TGTGCCAGCAGCTTAGGGGCGGTGACCCAGTACTTC. This encodes CASSLGAVTQYF.

This chain connects TRBV7-2 to TRBJ2-3; TRBD2 aligns across 8 bases. The length of the CDR3 is 15 residues. V lost 3 bases to trimming and J lost 2 bases; unmatched junction nucleotides: 4. Germline V gene lookup returns CDR1 SGHTA and CDR2 FQGNSA. As DNA, the CDR3 is TGTGCCAGCAGCTTGCAAGCGGGGGTCACAGATACGCAGTATTTT. Translated: CASSLQAGVTDTQYF.

The chain carries TRBV2 and TRBJ2-1; TRBD2 agrees at 11 bases. The CDR3 is 15 amino acids. The germline V gene has CDR1 SNHLY and CDR2 FYNNEI. Losses at the gene ends were 10 bases for V and 7 bases for J; bases not matched to a gene: 12. The CDR3 sequence: CATATSGAPYNEQFF. The CDR3 DNA follows: TGTGCCACTGCGACTAGCGGGGCTCCGTATAATGAGCAGTTCTTC.

This chain joins TRBV18 and TRBJ2-7; possibly TRBD1 or TRBD2 for D (6 bases each). Trimming pared 3 bases from V and 6 bases from J, leaving 18 bases between. The CDR3 extends over 15 amino acids. CDR1 and CDR2 (germline): KGHSH, LQKENI. CDR3 loop: CASSPGVGGLSEQYF. Here the CDR3 DNA reads TGTGCCAGCTCACCTGGCGTGGGGGGCCTAAGCGAGCAGTACTTC. Based on the CDR3 plus reference TRBV18 and TRBJ2-7, the full variable domain is NAGVMQNPRHLVRRRGQEARLRCSPMKGHSHVYWYRQLPEEGLKFMVYLQKENIIDESGMPKERFSAEFPKEGPSILRIQQVVRGDSAAYFCASSPGVGGLSEQYFGPGTRLTVT.

The chain carries TRBV24-1 and TRBJ2-1, with 7 nucleotides matching TRBD1. Germline V gives CDR1 KGHDR, CDR2 SFDVKD. The CDR3 runs to 14 residues. V shed 5 bases and J 2 bases; nucleotides not matched to a gene: 2. Here the CDR3 reads CATSAQGAYNEQFF. The CDR3, as DNA: TGTGCCACCAGTGCCCAGGGGGCCTACAATGAGCAGTTCTTC.

The V call is TRBV6-1, the J call TRBJ2-7; TRBD2 agrees at 9 bases. Germline lookup yields CDR1 MNHNS and CDR2 SASEGT. The CDR3 runs 16 residues. Trimming removed 9 bases from V and 5 bases from J; junction bases left unmatched: 17. The chain's CDR3 is CASAPSWRGGPDEQYV. The CDR3 DNA is TGTGCCAGTGCCCCGTCCTGGCGGGGGGGCCCGGACGAGCAGTACGTC.